The 14 T cell receptor beta chains below were found in one sample sequenced in a study of cytomegalovirus exposure and HLA in healthy donors. A multiplex PCR was run with 60 Vbeta primers and 13 Jbeta primers. Only in-frame clones appear in the TCRdb table, and some are missing; sequencing was by immunoSEQ multiplex PCR. This sample has fewer than 60,000 clones, with roughly 77% found just once. The specimen sequenced was PBMCs. These receptor sequences come from a woman between 35 and 50 years old in good health and CMV-seropositive.

The CDR3 spells CASSVAGGLGANVLTF. The CDR3 DNA follows: TGTGCCAGCAGCGTAGCTGGCGGGTTGGGGGCCAACGTCCTGACTTTC. The V call is TRBV9, the J call TRBJ2-6; D possibly corresponds to TRBD2 (5 bases). Per the germline V gene, CDR1 is SGDLS and CDR2 is YYNGEE. With 0 bases removed from V and 4 bases from J, the gap between germline ends came to 11 bases. The length of the CDR3 is 16 residues. The full variable domain, its missing parts supplied by reference TRBV9 and TRBJ2-6, is DSGVTQTPKHLITATGQRVTLRCSPRSGDLSVYWYQQSLDQGLQFLIQYYNGEERAKGNILERFSAQQFPDLHSELNLSSLELGDSALYFCASSVAGGLGANVLTFGAGSRLTVL.

J is TRBJ2-5 and V is TRBV10-2, with 7 bases matching TRBD1. This CDR3 comprises 13 residues. CDR1 WSHSY and CDR2 SAAADI come from the germline V gene. Trimming removed 4 bases from V and 3 bases from J; junction bases left unmatched: 2. For the CDR3, the DNA is TGCGCCAGCAGTGGGGACAGAGAAGAGACCCAGTACTTC. Protein: CASSGDREETQYF.

The chain combines TRBV7-9 with TRBJ2-2, with D unresolved. V was cut by 5 bases and J by 7 bases, with 5 bases left in between. CDR1 is SEHNR and CDR2 is FQNEAQ in the germline V gene (reference sequence). The CDR3 sequence is 11 residues long. The CDR3 sequence: CASSPYGELFF. The CDR3 DNA reads TGTGCCAGCAGCCCCTACGGGGAGCTGTTTTTT.

This clone was detected only a few times. The V call is TRBV19, the J call TRBJ2-3, with 10 bases identical to TRBD2. J gave up 2 bases and V 1 base, and 6 bases lay outside the gene matches. Germline V gene sequence: CDR1 LNHDA, CDR2 SQIVND (reference sequence). The CDR3 is 17 residues long. This CDR3 is CASSIGASGGPTDTQYF. The CDR3 DNA reads TGTGCCAGTAGTATAGGCGCTAGCGGGGGTCCCACAGATACGCAGTATTTT.

This clone was detected a few times. This chain joins TRBV2 and TRBJ2-7, with D possibly matching TRBD1 (5 bases). Trimming took off 6 bases at V and 5 bases at J, with 14 bases between the two ends. This CDR3 contains 13 residues. Germline CDR1 reads SNHLY; CDR2 reads FYNNEI. CDR3 region: CASRVVLGDEQYF. In nucleotides, the CDR3 is TGTGCCAGCAGGGTCGTCCTAGGGGACGAGCAGTACTTC.

CDR3 sequence: CASSPENRELNTEAFF. The CDR3 bases are TGTGCCAGTAGTCCCGAAAACAGGGAACTAAACACTGAAGCTTTCTTT. The J gene is TRBJ1-1, the V gene TRBV19; D is possibly TRBD1 (6 bases). The CDR3 covers 16 residues. The V end lost 5 bases, the J end lost 2 bases, and 18 bases lay between the germline ends. Germline-derived CDR1 and CDR2 are LNHDA and SQIVND (reference sequence).

V is TRBV7-2 and J is TRBJ2-7, with 7 bases aligning to TRBD2. This CDR3 has 16 amino acids. V lost 0 bases to trimming and J lost 0 bases; unmatched junction nucleotides: 5. CDR1 is SGHTA and CDR2 is FQGNSA in the germline V gene. The CDR3 coding sequence is TGTGCCAGCAGCTTAGCGCTAAGCGGGGTCTCCTACGAGCAGTACTTC. This gives the protein CASSLALSGVSYEQYF.

This clone was detected a few times. The rearrangement links TRBV27 to TRBJ1-2; maybe TRBD1 (6 bases). The germline V gene encodes CDR1 MNHEY and CDR2 SMNVEV (reference sequence). This CDR3 is 15 amino acids long. V was shortened by 5 bases and J by 6 bases, with 19 bases between the two germline ends. CDR3 in amino acids: CASSPTGTLGHGYTF. For the CDR3, the DNA is TGTGCCAGCAGTCCGACCGGGACACTGGGACATGGCTACACCTTC.

CDR3 in amino acids: CAWTPGTGGYTF. Here the CDR3 DNA reads TGTGCCTGGACCCCCGGAACAGGGGGCTACACCTTC. This chain joins TRBV30 and TRBJ1-2, with D perhaps matching TRBD1 (6 bases). The CDR3 extends over 12 amino acids. Trimming shortened V by 4 bases and J by 8 bases, and 14 bases separated the two germline ends. CDR1 and CDR2 from the germline V gene are GTSNPN and SVGIG (reference sequence). The variable domain in full, with the rest retrieved from reference TRBV30 and TRBJ1-2, is SQTIHQWPATLVQPVGSPLSLECTVEGTSNPNLYWYRQAAGRGLQLLFYSVGIGQISSEVPQNLSASRPQDRQFILSSKKLLLSDSGFYLCAWTPGTGGYTFGSGTRLTVV.

This clone has just one count. The V call is TRBV2, the J call TRBJ2-2; 7 nucleotides align to TRBD1. The germline CDR1 and CDR2 sequences are SNHLY and FYNNEI. Losses at the gene ends were 2 bases for V and 0 bases for J; bases not matched to a gene: 6. The CDR3 covers 17 residues. CDR3 amino acids: CASSEPIQGPNTGELFF. The CDR3 DNA is TGTGCCAGCAGTGAACCGATACAGGGGCCGAACACCGGGGAGCTGTTTTTT.

This chain's CDR3 is CSVPREAGELFF. In DNA, the CDR3 is TGCAGCGTTCCCCGGGAGGCCGGGGAGCTGTTTTTT. The V and J genes are TRBV29-1 and TRBJ2-2; 7 nucleotides align to TRBD2. J lost 6 bases, V lost 5 bases, and 3 bases had no gene match. In germline, CDR1 is SQVTM, CDR2 ANQGSEA. CDR3 size: 12 residues.

V usage is TRBV4-3 and J usage is TRBJ1-2; tentative D call: TRBD1 (5 bases). The V and J ends lost 0 bases and 0 bases respectively, with 8 bases between them. This CDR3 spans 15 amino acids. CDR1 is LGHNA, CDR2 YSLEER, per germline. The CDR3 loop reads CASSQDQGSNYGYTF. In nucleotides, the CDR3 is TGCGCCAGCAGCCAAGATCAGGGCTCTAACTATGGCTACACCTTC.

V and J are TRBV27 and TRBJ2-1; D not certain. The CDR3 covers 13 residues. V lost 2 bases and J lost 7, with 9 bases in between. Germline V gene data show CDR1 as MNHEY and CDR2 as SMNVEV (reference sequence). The CDR3 nucleotides read TGTGCCAGCAGTTTAAGTATCCGGAATGAGCAGTTCTTC. This encodes CASSLSIRNEQFF.

The chain couples TRBV7-2 to TRBJ2-3; TRBD2 might be the D (6 bases). V was shortened by 5 bases and J by 2 bases, with 11 bases between the two germline ends. The CDR3 sequence is 14 residues long. Per germline, CDR1 SGHTA and CDR2 FQGNSA. The CDR3 coding sequence is TGTGCCAGCAGCATCCGACTAGTCACAGATACGCAGTATTTT. This gives the protein CASSIRLVTDTQYF.